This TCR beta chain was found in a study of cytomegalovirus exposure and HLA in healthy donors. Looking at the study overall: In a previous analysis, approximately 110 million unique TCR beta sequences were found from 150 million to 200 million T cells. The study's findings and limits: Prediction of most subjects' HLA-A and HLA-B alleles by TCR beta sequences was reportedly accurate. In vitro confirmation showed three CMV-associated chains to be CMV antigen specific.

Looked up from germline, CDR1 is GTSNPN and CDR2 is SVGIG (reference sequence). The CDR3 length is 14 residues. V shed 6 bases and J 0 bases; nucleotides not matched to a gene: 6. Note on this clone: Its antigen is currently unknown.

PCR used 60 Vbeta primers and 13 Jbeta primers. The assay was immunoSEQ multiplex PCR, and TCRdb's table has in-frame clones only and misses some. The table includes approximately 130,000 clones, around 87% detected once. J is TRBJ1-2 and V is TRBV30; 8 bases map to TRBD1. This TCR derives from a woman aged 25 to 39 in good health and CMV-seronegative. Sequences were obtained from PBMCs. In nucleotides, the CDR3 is TGTGCCTGTCGAAGACAGGGGTCTAACTATGGCTACACCTTC. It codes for CACRRQGSNYGYTF.